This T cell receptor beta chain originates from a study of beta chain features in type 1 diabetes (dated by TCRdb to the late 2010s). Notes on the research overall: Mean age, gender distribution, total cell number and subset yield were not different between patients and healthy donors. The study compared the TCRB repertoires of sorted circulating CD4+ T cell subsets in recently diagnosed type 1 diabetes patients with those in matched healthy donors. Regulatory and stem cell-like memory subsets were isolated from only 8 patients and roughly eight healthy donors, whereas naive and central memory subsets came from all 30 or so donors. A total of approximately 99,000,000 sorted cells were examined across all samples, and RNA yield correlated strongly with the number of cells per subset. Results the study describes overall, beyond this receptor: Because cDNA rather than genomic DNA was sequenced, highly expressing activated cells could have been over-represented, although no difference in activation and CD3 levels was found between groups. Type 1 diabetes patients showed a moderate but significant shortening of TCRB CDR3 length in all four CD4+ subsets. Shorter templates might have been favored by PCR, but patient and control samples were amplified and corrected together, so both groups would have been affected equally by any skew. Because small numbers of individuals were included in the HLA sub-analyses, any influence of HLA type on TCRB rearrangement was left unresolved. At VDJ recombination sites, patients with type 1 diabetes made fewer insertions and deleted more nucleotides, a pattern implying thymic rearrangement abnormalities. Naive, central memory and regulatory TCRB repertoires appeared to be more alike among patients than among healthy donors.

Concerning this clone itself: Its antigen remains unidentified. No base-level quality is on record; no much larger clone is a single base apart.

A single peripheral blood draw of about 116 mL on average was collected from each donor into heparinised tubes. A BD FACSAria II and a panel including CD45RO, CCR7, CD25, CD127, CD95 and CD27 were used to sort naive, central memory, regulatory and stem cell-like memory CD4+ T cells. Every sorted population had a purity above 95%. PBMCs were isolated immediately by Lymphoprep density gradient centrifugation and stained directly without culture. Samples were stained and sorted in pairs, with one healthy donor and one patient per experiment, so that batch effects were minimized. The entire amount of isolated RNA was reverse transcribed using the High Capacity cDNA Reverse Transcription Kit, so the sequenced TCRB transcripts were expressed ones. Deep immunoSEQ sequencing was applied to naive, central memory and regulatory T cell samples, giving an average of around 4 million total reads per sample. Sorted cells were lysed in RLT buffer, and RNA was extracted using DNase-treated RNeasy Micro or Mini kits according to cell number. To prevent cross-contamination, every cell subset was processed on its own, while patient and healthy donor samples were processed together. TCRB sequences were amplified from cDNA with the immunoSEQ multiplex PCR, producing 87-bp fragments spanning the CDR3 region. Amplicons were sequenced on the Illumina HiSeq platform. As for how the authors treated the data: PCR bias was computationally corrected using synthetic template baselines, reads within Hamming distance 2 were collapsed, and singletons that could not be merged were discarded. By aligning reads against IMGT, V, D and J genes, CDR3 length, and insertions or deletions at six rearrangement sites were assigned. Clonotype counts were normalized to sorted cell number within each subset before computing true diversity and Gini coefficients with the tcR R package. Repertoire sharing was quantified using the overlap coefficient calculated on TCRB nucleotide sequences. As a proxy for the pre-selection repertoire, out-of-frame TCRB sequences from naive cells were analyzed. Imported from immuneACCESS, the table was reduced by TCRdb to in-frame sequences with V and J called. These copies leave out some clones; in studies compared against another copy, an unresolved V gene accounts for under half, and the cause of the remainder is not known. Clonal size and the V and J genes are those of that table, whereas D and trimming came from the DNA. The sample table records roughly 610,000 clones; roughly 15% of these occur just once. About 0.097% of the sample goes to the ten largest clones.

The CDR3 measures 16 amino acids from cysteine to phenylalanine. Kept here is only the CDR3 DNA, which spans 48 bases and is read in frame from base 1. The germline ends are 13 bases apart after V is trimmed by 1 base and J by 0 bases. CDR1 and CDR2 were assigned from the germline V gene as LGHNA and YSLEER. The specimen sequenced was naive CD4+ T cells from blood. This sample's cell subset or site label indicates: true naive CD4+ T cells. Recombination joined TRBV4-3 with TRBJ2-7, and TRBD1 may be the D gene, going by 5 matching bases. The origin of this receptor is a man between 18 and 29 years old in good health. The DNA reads TGCGCCAGCAGCCAAGGCGACAGCCGCCACTCCTACGAGCAGTACTTC. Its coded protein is CASSQGDSRHSYEQYF.